This TCR beta chain was identified during a study of shared clonotypes between healthy human individuals. Notes on the study in general: Genetic and exposure-history diversity was limited by the few donors. The study found about 5% of naive CD4 clonotypes shared across a handful of donors.

CD45RO-negative, CCR7-positively selected cells formed the naive CD8 fraction, excluding terminally differentiated effector memory CD45RA+ cells. A remark on this clone: Its antigen is unidentified.

Measured with immunoSEQ multiplex PCR; TCRdb has only the in-frame clones, and not every one. This sample has some 2.1 million clones, with 93% found just once. This sequence was found in a man aged 18 to 35 in good health. Some clones in this sample may be carry-over from other donors' samples. The sample was naive CD8+ T cells from PBMCs.

The CDR3 protein is CASSFLAGWSYEQYF. CDR3 DNA: TGTGCCAGCAGCTTTCTCGCGGGATGGTCCTACGAGCAGTACTTC. The V gene is TRBV5-5, the J gene TRBJ2-7; weak D call: TRBD2 (6 bases). Germline values: CDR1 SGHKS, CDR2 YYEKEE (reference sequence). Trimming removed 2 bases from V and 1 base from J, with 13 bases in between. The CDR3 totals 15 residues.